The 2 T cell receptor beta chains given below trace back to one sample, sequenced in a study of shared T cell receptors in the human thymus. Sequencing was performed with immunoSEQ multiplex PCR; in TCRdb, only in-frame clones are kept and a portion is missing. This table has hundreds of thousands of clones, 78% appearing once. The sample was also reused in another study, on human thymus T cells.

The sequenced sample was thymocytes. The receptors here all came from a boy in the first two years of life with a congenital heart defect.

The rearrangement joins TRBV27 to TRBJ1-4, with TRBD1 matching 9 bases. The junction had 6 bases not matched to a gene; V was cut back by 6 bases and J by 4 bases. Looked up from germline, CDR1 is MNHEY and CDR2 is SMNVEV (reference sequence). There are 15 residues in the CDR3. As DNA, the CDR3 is TGTGCCAGCAGCCTGACGGGACAGGGTAATGAAAAACTGTTTTTT. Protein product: CASSLTGQGNEKLFF.

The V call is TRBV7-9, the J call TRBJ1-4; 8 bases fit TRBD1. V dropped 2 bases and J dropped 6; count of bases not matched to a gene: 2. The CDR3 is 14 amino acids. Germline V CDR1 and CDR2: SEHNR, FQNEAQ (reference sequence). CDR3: CASSLTGGDEKLFF. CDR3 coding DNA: TGTGCCAGCAGCTTAACAGGGGGGGATGAAAAACTGTTTTTT.